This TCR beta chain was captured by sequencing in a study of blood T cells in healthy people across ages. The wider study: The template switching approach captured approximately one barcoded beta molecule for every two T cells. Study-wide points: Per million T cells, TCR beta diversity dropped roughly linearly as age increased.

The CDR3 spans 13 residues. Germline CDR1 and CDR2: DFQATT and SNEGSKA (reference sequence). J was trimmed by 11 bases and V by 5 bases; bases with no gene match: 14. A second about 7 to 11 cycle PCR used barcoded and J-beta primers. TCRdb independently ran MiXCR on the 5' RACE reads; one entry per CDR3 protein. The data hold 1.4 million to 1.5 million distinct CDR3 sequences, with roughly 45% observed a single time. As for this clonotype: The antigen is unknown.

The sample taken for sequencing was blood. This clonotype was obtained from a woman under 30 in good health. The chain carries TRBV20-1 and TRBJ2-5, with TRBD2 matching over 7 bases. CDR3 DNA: TGCAGTGCTGACCGACTAGCAGGTAATGAGCAGTACTTC. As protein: CSADRLAGNEQYF.